These 8 T cell receptor beta chains were all obtained from the same sample, sequenced in a study of response to subunit inactivated influenza vaccine. TCRdb passed the RT-PCR reads through MiXCR, listing each CDR3 protein once. The table lists roughly 290,000 distinct CDR3 sequences, 21% of them singletons. The sample in question was PBMCs from blood, obtained about 19 months after vaccination. Receptors were obtained from a man aged 50-75 years who received an inactivated influenza vaccine.

This clonotype was picked up a small number of times. V is TRBV7-2 and J is TRBJ1-5; no firm D call. The CDR3 extends over 13 amino acids. Trimming took off 3 bases at V and 4 bases at J, with 7 bases between the two ends. Germline CDR1 SGHTA, CDR2 FQGNSA. This CDR3 is CASSLDWNQPQHF. In nucleotides, the CDR3 is TGTGCCAGCAGCTTGGATTGGAATCAGCCCCAGCATTTT.

This clonotype was seen more than once but under ten times. The chain employs TRBV29-1 and TRBJ2-3; D remains unclear. CDR1 and CDR2 (germline): SQVTM, ANQGSEA. V dropped 1 base and J dropped 6 bases, with 14 bases sitting between them. The CDR3 runs to 14 residues. The DNA of the CDR3 is TGCAGCGTTGAAGTCCCGGCGCGAGGTGATACGCAGTATTTT. Translated: CSVEVPARGDTQYF.

The rearrangement joins TRBV6-5 to TRBJ1-2; TRBD1 aligns across 11 bases. CDR3 length equals 15 residues. The trim removed 1 base at V and 8 bases at J, leaving 6 bases unmatched. The germline gives CDR1 MNHEY, CDR2 SVGAGI. CDR3 DNA sequence: TGTGCCAGCAGTTACTTCGGACAGGGGGCGGGAGGCTACACCTTC. Protein: CASSYFGQGAGGYTF.

The chain joins TRBV11-2 to TRBJ2-7, with D tentatively TRBD2 (6 bases). Germline V lookup: CDR1 SGHAT, CDR2 FQNNGV. Trimming pared 1 base from V and 2 bases from J, leaving 15 bases between. The CDR3 is 16 residues long. The CDR3 sequence: CASSLGSPSAAYEQYF. The CDR3 DNA reads TGTGCCAGCAGCTTAGGTTCCCCTAGCGCAGCCTACGAGCAGTACTTC.

A few counts support this clonotype. The chain recombines TRBV28 with TRBJ1-1; D uncertain. The V gene lost 3 bases and the J gene lost 6 bases, with 11 bases spanning the gap. This CDR3 region has 13 residues. Germline assignment: CDR1 MDHEN and CDR2 SYDVKM. CDR3 amino acids: CASSFWGRAEAFF. CDR3 nucleotide sequence: TGTGCCAGCAGTTTTTGGGGAAGGGCTGAAGCTTTCTTT.

This clonotype was recorded a few times. V is TRBV7-2 and J is TRBJ1-4; 7 bases fit TRBD1. CDR3 size: 17 residues. The germline gives CDR1 SGHTA, CDR2 FQGNSA. With 1 base clipped from V and 3 bases from J, the junction kept 8 bases outside the gene matches. CDR3 amino acids: CASSLVGRGLSNEKLFF. The CDR3 DNA is TGTGCCAGCAGCTTAGTTGGCAGGGGGTTATCTAATGAAAAACTGTTTTTT.

The J gene is TRBJ1-2, the V gene TRBV7-2; a possible D gene is TRBD1 (5 bases). The germline V gene has CDR1 SGHTA and CDR2 FQGNSA. The CDR3 sequence is 15 residues long. Trimming left V 5 bases short and J 5 bases short, with 18 bases between. CDR3 in amino acids: CASSPAGGYMYGYTF. The CDR3, as DNA: TGTGCCAGCAGCCCGGCGGGGGGATATATGTATGGCTACACCTTC. The full variable domain, with the rest looked up from reference TRBV7-2 and TRBJ1-2, is GAGVSQSPSNKVTEKGKDVELRCDPISGHTALYWYRQSLGQGLEFLIYFQGNSAPDKSGLPSDRFSAERTGGSVSTLTIQRTQQEDSAVYLCASSPAGGYMYGYTFGSGTRLTVV.

The genes are TRBV5-6 and TRBJ2-7; 8 positions match TRBD1. CDR1 SGHDT and CDR2 YYEEEE come from the germline V gene. The J segment lost 3 bases and the V segment lost 4 bases, leaving 6 bases of the junction unmatched. CDR3 size: 14 residues. The CDR3: CASSPDRAVYEQYF. The CDR3 DNA reads TGTGCCAGCAGCCCGGACAGGGCCGTCTACGAGCAGTACTTC.